The TCR beta chain described here comes from a study of cytomegalovirus exposure and HLA in healthy donors. Primers included in the PCR were 60 Vbeta and 13 Jbeta primers. The assay was immunoSEQ multiplex PCR, and TCRdb's table has in-frame clones only and misses some. Of some 200,000 clones listed, about 80% were seen once; the top ten hold 0.58%. Whole-study findings and limits: Data from an earlier analysis indicated that most TCR beta V segments were productive either about 90% or about 30% of the time.

This clone turned up a few times. Its specificity is unknown. Sequenced material: PBMCs. The sequence came from a woman in her forties in good health and CMV-seronegative.

CDR3 protein: CASSPTGRSDNEKLFF. The DNA for the CDR3 is TGCGCCAGCAGCCCCACTGGCAGGTCGGATAATGAAAAACTGTTTTTT. The V call is TRBV5-1, the J call TRBJ1-4; no firm D call. The length of the CDR3 is 16 residues. The V end was cut by 4 bases, the J end by 4 bases, with 17 bases between. Per the germline V gene, CDR1 is SGHRS and CDR2 is YFSETQ.